The 5 T cell receptor beta chains reported below all come from one sample, sequenced in a study of T cell responses to AZD1222 COVID-19 vaccine (dated by TCRdb to the early 2020s). The protocol used for the library was the immunoSEQ multiplex PCR assay. What TCRdb holds here is the immuneACCESS table cut down to in-frame rearrangements. Part of the clones is not present; checked against another copy, under half of the missing clones reflect an unresolved V gene, and the others are unexplained. In all, the sample holds about 110,000 clones, and about 88% of those were seen once. The ten largest account for around 9.1% of the sample. The sample's time point label, decoded: baseline before first vaccination. Specimen: peripheral blood, collected on day 0 of AZD1222 vaccination. The source of these receptors is an adult in good health.

The rearrangement links TRBV15 to TRBJ2-1; TRBD1 aligns across 9 bases. Losses at the gene ends were 0 bases for V and 7 bases for J; bases not matched to a gene: 4. This CDR3 comprises 15 residues. Looked up from germline, CDR1 is LNHNV and CDR2 is YYDKDF (reference sequence). The CDR3 sequence: CATSRDGTGINEQFF. For the CDR3, the DNA is TGTGCCACCAGCAGAGATGGGACAGGGATAAATGAGCAGTTCTTC. Variable domain in full (rest from reference TRBV15 and TRBJ2-1): DAMVIQNPRYQVTQFGKPVTLSCSQTLNHNVMYWYQQKSSQAPKLLFHYYDKDFNNEADTPDNFQSRRPNTSFCFLDIRSPGLGDTAMYLCATSRDGTGINEQFFGPGTRLTVL.

This clone has only a few counts. The gene calls are TRBV7-2 and TRBJ2-2; D is unclear. Trimming took off 7 bases at V and 2 bases at J, with 20 bases between the two ends. CDR3 length equals 17 residues. Per germline, CDR1 SGHTA and CDR2 FQGNSA. In nucleotides, the CDR3 is TGTGCCAGCACCCGGTCAGTCACTTCCAGAAACACCGGGGAGCTGTTTTTT. This translates into CASTRSVTSRNTGELFF.

The CDR3 nucleotides read TGTGCCTGGAGTGTGGGTCGCCGGTCGCCTGAGCAGTTCTTC. This encodes CAWSVGRRSPEQFF. V and J are TRBV30 and TRBJ2-1; D gene uncertain. CDR1 is GTSNPN, CDR2 SVGIG, per germline (reference sequence). Trimming pared 0 bases from V and 9 bases from J, leaving 15 bases between. This CDR3 has 14 amino acids. The variable domain in full, with the rest retrieved from reference TRBV30 and TRBJ2-1, is SQTIHQWPATLVQPVGSPLSLECTVEGTSNPNLYWYRQAAGRGLQLLFYSVGIGQISSEVPQNLSASRPQDRQFILSSKKLLLSDSGFYLCAWSVGRRSPEQFFGPGTRLTVL.

The chain couples TRBV7-3 to TRBJ2-7; 7 nucleotides align to TRBD2. This CDR3 region has 11 residues. Germline V gives CDR1 SGHTA, CDR2 FQGTGA. V trimming: 11 bases; J trimming: 6 bases; junction bases outside the gene matches: 7. This CDR3 reads CASAGSGEQYF. CDR3 DNA sequence: TGTGCCTCAGCGGGGTCTGGCGAGCAGTACTTC. Supplemented by reference TRBV7-3 and TRBJ2-7, the full variable domain reads GAGVSQTPSNKVTEKGKYVELRCDPISGHTALYWYRQSLGQGPEFLIYFQGTGAADDSGLPNDRFFAVRPEGSVSTLKIQRTERGDSAVYLCASAGSGEQYFGPGTRLTVT.

This rearrangement joins TRBV19 to TRBJ2-7, with a tentative D call TRBD1 (5 bases). Trimming stripped 5 bases from V and 0 bases from J, with 17 bases between. CDR3 size: 16 residues. The germline gives CDR1 LNHDA, CDR2 SQIVND (reference sequence). CDR3 residues: CASSPSFRQSSYEQYF. CDR3 coding DNA: TGTGCCAGTAGTCCCTCATTCAGACAGAGCTCCTACGAGCAGTACTTC.